Each of the 24 T cell receptor beta chains below was sequenced from the same sample in a study of blood T cell repertoires in COVID-19. Repertoires were generated with immunoSEQ multiplex PCR, while TCRdb's copy carries only in-frame clones and drops some. The table lists 240,000 or so clones, 82% of them singletons, with about 3.2% in the top ten. Sequenced: peripheral blood. The source of these receptors is a young woman with acute or convalescent COVID-19.

V and J are TRBV6-2 or TRBV6-3 and TRBJ2-7, with D possibly matching TRBD1 (6 bases). Germline lookup yields CDR1 MNHEY and CDR2 SVGEGT. The length of the CDR3 is 14 residues. Trimming removed 4 bases at V and 8 bases at J, with 18 bases between. The CDR3 DNA sequence: TGTGCCAGCAGTTGGGACAATCGAGGTTTACAGCAGTACTTC. Protein product: CASSWDNRGLQQYF.

The chain employs TRBV7-2 and TRBJ2-7, with 9 bases fitting TRBD2. CDR3 length equals 15 residues. Germline V CDR1 and CDR2: SGHTA, FQGNSA. Unmatched junction bases numbered 3, after V lost 1 base and J lost 2 bases. The CDR3 DNA is TGTGCCAGCAGCTTAGGGCGGGAGGGCCCCTACGAGCAGTACTTC. Amino acids: CASSLGREGPYEQYF.

The genes are TRBV6-2 or TRBV6-3 and TRBJ2-5; TRBD1 aligns across 10 bases. The CDR3 is 17 residues long. Germline values: CDR1 MNHEY, CDR2 SVGEGT. V trimming: 2 bases; J trimming: 3 bases; junction bases outside the gene matches: 9. The CDR3 spells CASSYATGGGKKETQYF. The CDR3 coding sequence is TGTGCCAGCAGTTACGCGACAGGGGGCGGTAAAAAAGAGACCCAGTACTTC.

The chain links TRBV10-2 to TRBJ2-1; 7 positions agree with TRBD2. Germline CDR1 and CDR2: WSHSY and SAAADI. Trimming removed 7 bases from V and 3 bases from J; junction bases left unmatched: 6. The CDR3 length is 14 residues. CDR3 region: CASNSGPDYNEQFF. Here the CDR3 DNA reads TGCGCCAGCAATAGCGGGCCGGACTACAATGAGCAGTTCTTC.

The chain links TRBV7-2 to TRBJ2-1; 7 bases map to TRBD2. V shed 3 bases and J 4 bases; nucleotides not matched to a gene: 6. CDR3 length: 15 amino acids. The V gene's germline CDR1 is SGHTA and CDR2 FQGNSA. The CDR3 loop is CASSFSGSRYNEQFF. The CDR3 coding sequence is TGTGCCAGCAGCTTTAGCGGGTCCCGATACAATGAGCAGTTCTTC.

The genes are TRBV11-2 and TRBJ2-3; a weak D match, TRBD2 (5 bases). This CDR3 spans 16 amino acids. V was trimmed by 5 bases and J by 3 bases, leaving 18 bases between them. CDR1 is SGHAT, CDR2 FQNNGV, per germline. Here the CDR3 reads CASSPRLGEGTDTQYF. In nucleotides, the CDR3 is TGTGCCAGCAGCCCCAGACTGGGAGAAGGGACAGATACGCAGTATTTT. The full variable domain, completed using reference TRBV11-2 and TRBJ2-3, is EAGVAQSPRYKIIEKRQSVAFWCNPISGHATLYWYQQILGQGPKLLIQFQNNGVVDDSQLPKDRFSAERLKGVDSTLKIQPAKLEDSAVYLCASSPRLGEGTDTQYFGPGTRLTVL.

Here the CDR3 reads CASSYGTSGSENIQYF. The CDR3 DNA reads as TGTGCCAGCAGTTACGGGACTAGCGGGAGTGAAAACATTCAGTACTTC. This chain joins TRBV6-2 or TRBV6-3 and TRBJ2-4; 14 nucleotides match TRBD2. The germline V gene has CDR1 MNHEY and CDR2 SVGEGT. V dropped 2 bases and J dropped 5; count of bases not matched to a gene: 2. The CDR3 runs to 16 residues.

The chain links TRBV7-2 to TRBJ2-4; TRBD1 matches 8 bases. Germline V gene sequence: CDR1 SGHTA, CDR2 FQGNSA. CDR3 length equals 15 residues. V was clipped by 3 bases and J by 9 bases; unmatched bases: 10. CDR3 amino acids: CASSFSYRGDGIQYF. CDR3 DNA sequence: TGTGCCAGCAGCTTTAGTTACAGGGGGGACGGCATTCAGTACTTC.

This clone was detected once. This chain connects TRBV6-2 or TRBV6-3 to TRBJ2-3, with D uncertain. This CDR3 is 10 amino acids long. Germline-derived CDR1 and CDR2 are MNHEY and SVGEGT. Trimming cost V 6 bases and J 7 bases, with 5 bases left between them. CDR3 loop: CASSDYTQYF. The DNA for the CDR3 is TGTGCCAGCAGCGACTATACGCAGTATTTT.

The chain joins TRBV7-8 to TRBJ2-1, with D possibly being TRBD2 (6 bases). The ends were cut back, 5 bases at V and 0 bases at J, with 14 bases in the middle. Germline assignment: CDR1 SGHVS and CDR2 FQNEAQ. The CDR3 is made up of 16 amino acids. In DNA, the CDR3 is TGTGCCAGCAGCCAGGTGCGGGGACCCTCCTACAATGAGCAGTTCTTC. It translates to CASSQVRGPSYNEQFF.

This clone was observed a few times. The chain employs TRBV5-3 and TRBJ2-1, with D possibly TRBD1 on 6 matching bases. TRBV5-3 is sorted into the ORF group, with uncertain function. The germline V and J ends were trimmed by 4 bases and 6 bases, with 14 bases remaining between them. The CDR3 is 14 amino acids. The CDR3 nucleotides are TGTGCCAGAAGCGGCCGGCAGGGGAGCAATGAGCAGTTCTTC. As protein: CARSGRQGSNEQFF.

The chain employs TRBV6-2 or TRBV6-3 and TRBJ2-6; TRBD1 aligns across 8 bases. V lost 4 bases to trimming and J lost 0 bases; unmatched junction nucleotides: 14. The CDR3 loop spans 20 amino acids. CDR1 and CDR2 from the germline V gene are MNHEY and SVGEGT. Here the CDR3 DNA reads TGTGCCAGCAGTTTAAGAACCGGGACAGGAATAGCCTCTGGGGCCAACGTCCTGACTTTC. This sequence encodes CASSLRTGTGIASGANVLTF.

Only a few counts were recorded for this clone. Compared with germline, one end of the junction differs, possibly owing to a read error. The chain recombines TRBV3-1 (or the pseudogene TRBV3-2) with TRBJ2-7; the D is unclear. Germline CDR1 is LGHDT and CDR2 is YNNKEL (reference sequence). The CDR3 length is 12 residues. The CDR3: CASSQAIYDQYF. The CDR3 DNA reads as TGTGCCAGCAGCCAAGCCATCTACGATCAGTACTTC.

The V and J genes are TRBV5-4 and TRBJ2-7; TRBD1 matches 8 bases. The J segment lost 6 bases and the V segment lost 4 bases, leaving 15 bases of the junction unmatched. Germline V gives CDR1 SGHNT, CDR2 YYREEE (reference sequence). The CDR3 has 16 amino acids. CDR3 in amino acids: CASSPGVGRGQSEQYF. The CDR3 DNA is TGTGCCAGCAGCCCCGGCGTAGGCAGGGGGCAATCCGAGCAGTACTTC.

This chain links TRBV18 with TRBJ1-3; perhaps TRBD1 as D (6 bases). V was shortened by 4 bases and J by 0 bases, with 10 bases between the two germline ends. Germline V gives CDR1 KGHSH, CDR2 LQKENI. The CDR3 loop spans 15 amino acids. The CDR3 loop reads CASSRTAFSGNTIYF. The CDR3 coding sequence is TGTGCCAGCTCACGGACAGCTTTCTCTGGAAACACCATATATTTT. Based on the CDR3 plus reference TRBV18 and TRBJ1-3, the full variable domain is NAGVMQNPRHLVRRRGQEARLRCSPMKGHSHVYWYRQLPEEGLKFMVYLQKENIIDESGMPKERFSAEFPKEGPSILRIQQVVRGDSAAYFCASSRTAFSGNTIYFGEGSWLTVV.

This rearrangement joins TRBV19 to TRBJ1-3; no reliable D call. The V end lost 5 bases, the J end lost 0 bases, and 14 bases lay between the germline ends. Germline V CDR1 and CDR2: LNHDA, SQIVND (reference sequence). The CDR3 is made up of 16 amino acids. The CDR3 reads CASSSVWASSGNTIYF. In nucleotides, the CDR3 is TGTGCCAGTAGTTCGGTTTGGGCAAGCTCTGGAAACACCATATATTTT.

The V call is TRBV3-1 (or the pseudogene TRBV3-2), the J call TRBJ2-3, with 11 bases aligning to TRBD2. From germline, CDR1 is LGHDT and CDR2 YNNKEL (reference sequence). The CDR3 runs 17 residues. Losses at the gene ends were 0 bases for V and 1 base for J; bases not matched to a gene: 3. The chain's CDR3 is CASSQDPLAGGTDTQYF. The CDR3 bases are TGTGCCAGCAGCCAAGACCCACTAGCGGGAGGCACAGATACGCAGTATTTT.

This chain connects TRBV12-3 or TRBV12-4 to TRBJ2-3; a weak D match, TRBD2 (5 bases). The ends were cut back, 2 bases at V and 5 bases at J, with 8 bases in the middle. CDR3 length: 13 residues. The CDR3 nucleotides read TGTGCCAGCAGTTTAATGGCGGGAGATACGCAGTATTTT. Its protein product is CASSLMAGDTQYF.

The J gene is TRBJ1-5, the V gene TRBV10-2; a possible D gene is TRBD1 (6 bases). The V gene lost 6 bases and the J gene lost 0 bases, with 15 bases spanning the gap. The CDR3 sequence is 16 residues long. Per germline, CDR1 WSHSY and CDR2 SAAADI. CDR3 sequence reads: CASSSEGGFSNQPQHF. CDR3 in DNA: TGCGCCAGCAGCTCCGAGGGGGGGTTTAGCAATCAGCCCCAGCATTTT.

This chain joins TRBV11-2 and TRBJ1-2, with D possibly being TRBD1 (6 bases). The CDR3 is 16 amino acids. Germline V CDR1 and CDR2: SGHAT, FQNNGV. Trimming removed 4 bases at V and 2 bases at J, with 17 bases between. CDR3 sequence (DNA): TGTGCCAGCAGCTCCTTCACAGGGAAACTGAACTATGGCTACACCTTC. This gives the protein CASSSFTGKLNYGYTF.

This clone was counted between two and nine times. J is TRBJ2-7 and V is TRBV7-9; TRBD1 agrees at 8 bases. Germline trimming cut 0 bases from V and 4 bases from J; bases unmatched to any gene: 5. Germline values: CDR1 SEHNR, CDR2 FQNEAQ (reference sequence). The CDR3 length is 15 residues. CDR3 in DNA: TGTGCCAGCAGCTTAGCGCAGGGGGCGCGGTACGAGCAGTACTTC. This encodes CASSLAQGARYEQYF.

CDR3 nucleotide sequence: TGCACCAGCGCTAGCGGGACTAGCACAGATACGCAGTATTTT. Its protein product is CTSASGTSTDTQYF. The chain recombines TRBV1 with TRBJ2-3; TRBD2 reflects the table's D call only, with no check against the DNA. TRBV1 is flagged as a pseudogene. The CDR3 contains 14 residues.

The CDR3 reads CASSITGGRETQYF. CDR3 in DNA: TGTGCCAGTAGTATAACAGGGGGCCGAGAGACCCAGTACTTC. V and J are TRBV19 and TRBJ2-5; the match to TRBD1 covers 9 bases. CDR3 size: 14 residues. Germline CDR1 LNHDA, CDR2 SQIVND (reference sequence). The ends lost 2 bases at V and 4 bases at J; junction bases unmatched: 2.

In its sample, this clone was seen once. The gene calls are TRBV15 and TRBJ2-3, with 12 bases matching TRBD2. The CDR3 sequence is 19 residues long. The V gene end was trimmed by 0 bases and the J gene end by 2 bases; junction bases not matched to a gene: 9. Germline V gene lookup returns CDR1 LNHNV and CDR2 YYDKDF (reference sequence). CDR3 protein: CATSRDHLAGGQDTDTQYF. In DNA, the CDR3 is TGTGCCACCAGCAGAGATCACCTAGCGGGAGGGCAGGACACAGATACGCAGTATTTT.